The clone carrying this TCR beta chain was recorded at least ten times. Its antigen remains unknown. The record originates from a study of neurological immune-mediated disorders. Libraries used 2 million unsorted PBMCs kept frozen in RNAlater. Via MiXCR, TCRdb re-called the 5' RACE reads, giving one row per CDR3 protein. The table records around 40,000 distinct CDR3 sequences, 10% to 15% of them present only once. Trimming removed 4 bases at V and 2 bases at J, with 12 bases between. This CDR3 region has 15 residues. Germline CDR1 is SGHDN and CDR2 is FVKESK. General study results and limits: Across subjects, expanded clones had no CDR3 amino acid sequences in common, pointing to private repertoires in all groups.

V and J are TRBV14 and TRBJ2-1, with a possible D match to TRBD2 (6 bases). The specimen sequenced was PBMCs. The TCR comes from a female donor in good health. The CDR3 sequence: CASSLPGTAYNEQFF. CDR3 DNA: TGTGCCAGCAGCCTGCCCGGGACTGCCTACAATGAGCAGTTCTTC.